The sequence of this T cell receptor beta chain was determined in a study of T cells in pancreatic ductal adenocarcinoma. Study results and limitations: Enrichment of CD45RO+ effector over naive T cells in tumors may bias clonality. No significant tumor-blood clonality difference; means were about 0.1 and 0.065. Tumor samples had fewer productive templates and approximately 8.8-fold fewer unique clonotypes than blood.

No neoadjuvant therapy was given to the selected pancreatic ductal adenocarcinoma patients before their surgery. This clone was recorded once. Its antigen is as yet unknown. Sequencing was performed with immunoSEQ multiplex PCR; in TCRdb, only in-frame clones are kept and a portion is missing. The table records about 9,400 clones, about 64% of them present only once. The TCR sequence derives from a human donor with pancreatic ductal adenocarcinoma. Source material: pancreatic tumor tissue.

The CDR3 loop reads CASSPGGSDIQYF. In DNA, the CDR3 is TGTGCCAGCAGCCCGGGTGGTTCAGACATTCAGTACTTC. The chain is built from TRBV6-6 and TRBJ2-4; no clear D gene. V lost 6 bases and J lost 8, with 14 bases in between. Germline V gene lookup returns CDR1 MNHNY and CDR2 SVGAGI (reference sequence). The CDR3 runs 13 residues.